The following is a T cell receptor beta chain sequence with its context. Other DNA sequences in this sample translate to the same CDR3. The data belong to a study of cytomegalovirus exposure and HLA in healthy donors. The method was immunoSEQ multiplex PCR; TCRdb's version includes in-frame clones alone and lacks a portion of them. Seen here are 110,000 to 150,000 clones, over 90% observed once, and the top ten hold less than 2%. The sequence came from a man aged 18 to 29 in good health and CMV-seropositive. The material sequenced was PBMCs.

CDR3 sequence: CASSLNRQLNYGYTF. The CDR3 bases are TGTGCCAGCAGTCTTAACCGACAACTCAACTATGGCTACACCTTC. The V and J genes are TRBV6-5 and TRBJ1-2; no definite D call. CDR1 is MNHEY, CDR2 SVGAGI, per germline. CDR3 size: 15 residues. Trimming left V 5 bases short and J 2 bases short, with 15 bases between.